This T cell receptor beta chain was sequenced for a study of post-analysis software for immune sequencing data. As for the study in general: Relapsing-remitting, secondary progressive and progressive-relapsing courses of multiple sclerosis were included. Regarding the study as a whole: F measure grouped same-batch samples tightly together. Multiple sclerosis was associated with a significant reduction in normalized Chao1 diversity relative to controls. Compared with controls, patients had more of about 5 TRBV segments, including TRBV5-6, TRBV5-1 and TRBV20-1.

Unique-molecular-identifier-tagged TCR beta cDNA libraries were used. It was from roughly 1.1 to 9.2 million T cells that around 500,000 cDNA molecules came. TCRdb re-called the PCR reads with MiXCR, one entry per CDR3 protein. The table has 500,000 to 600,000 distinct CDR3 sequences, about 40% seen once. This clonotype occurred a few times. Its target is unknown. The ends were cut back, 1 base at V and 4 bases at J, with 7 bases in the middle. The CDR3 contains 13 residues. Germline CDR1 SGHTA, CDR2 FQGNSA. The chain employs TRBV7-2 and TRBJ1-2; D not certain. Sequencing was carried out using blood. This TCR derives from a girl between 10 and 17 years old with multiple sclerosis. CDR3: CASSLVDGYGYTF. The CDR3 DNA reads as TGTGCCAGCAGCTTAGTAGACGGCTATGGCTACACCTTC. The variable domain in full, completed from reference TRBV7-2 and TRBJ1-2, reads GAGVSQSPSNKVTEKGKDVELRCDPISGHTALYWYRQSLGQGLEFLIYFQGNSAPDKSGLPSDRFSAERTGGSVSTLTIQRTQQEDSAVYLCASSLVDGYGYTFGSGTRLTVV.